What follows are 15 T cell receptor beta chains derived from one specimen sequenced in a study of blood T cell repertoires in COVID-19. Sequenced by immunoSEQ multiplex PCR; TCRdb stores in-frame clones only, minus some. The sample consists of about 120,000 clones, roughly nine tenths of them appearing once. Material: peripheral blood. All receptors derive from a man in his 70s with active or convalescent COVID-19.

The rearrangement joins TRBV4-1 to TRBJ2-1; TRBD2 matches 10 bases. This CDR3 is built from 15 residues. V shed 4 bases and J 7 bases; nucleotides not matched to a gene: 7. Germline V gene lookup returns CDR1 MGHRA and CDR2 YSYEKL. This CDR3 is CASSPLAGVTNEQFF. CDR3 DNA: TGCGCCAGCAGCCCTCTAGCGGGAGTTACGAATGAGCAGTTCTTC.

The CDR3 is CASSPTGGFYYGYTF. The CDR3 DNA reads as TGTGCCAGCAGCCCGACAGGGGGCTTTTACTATGGCTACACCTTC. The chain has TRBV6-5 and TRBJ1-2, with 10 positions matching TRBD1. The CDR3 runs to 15 residues. V lost 6 bases, J lost 3 bases, and 7 bases stayed unmatched. Germline CDR1 reads MNHEY; CDR2 reads SVGAGI.

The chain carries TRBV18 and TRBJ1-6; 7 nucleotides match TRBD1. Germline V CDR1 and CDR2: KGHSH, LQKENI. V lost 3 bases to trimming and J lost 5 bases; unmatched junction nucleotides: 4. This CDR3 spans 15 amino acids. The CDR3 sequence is CASSPGTEHNSPLHF. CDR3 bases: TGTGCCAGCTCACCGGGGACAGAGCATAATTCACCCCTCCACTTT.

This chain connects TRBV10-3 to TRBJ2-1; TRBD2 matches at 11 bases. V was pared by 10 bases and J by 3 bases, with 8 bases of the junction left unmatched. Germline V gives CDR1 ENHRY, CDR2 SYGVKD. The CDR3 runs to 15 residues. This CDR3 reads CATRTGLAVYNEQFF. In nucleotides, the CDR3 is TGTGCCACCAGAACGGGACTAGCGGTCTACAATGAGCAGTTCTTC.

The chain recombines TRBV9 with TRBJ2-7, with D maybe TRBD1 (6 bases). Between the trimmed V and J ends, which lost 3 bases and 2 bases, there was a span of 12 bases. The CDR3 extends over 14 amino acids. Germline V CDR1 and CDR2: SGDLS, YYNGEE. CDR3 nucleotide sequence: TGTGCCAGCAGCGCATGGGACACACCCTACGAGCAGTACTTC. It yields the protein CASSAWDTPYEQYF. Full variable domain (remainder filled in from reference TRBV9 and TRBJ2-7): DSGVTQTPKHLITATGQRVTLRCSPRSGDLSVYWYQQSLDQGLQFLIQYYNGEERAKGNILERFSAQQFPDLHSELNLSSLELGDSALYFCASSAWDTPYEQYFGPGTRLTVT.

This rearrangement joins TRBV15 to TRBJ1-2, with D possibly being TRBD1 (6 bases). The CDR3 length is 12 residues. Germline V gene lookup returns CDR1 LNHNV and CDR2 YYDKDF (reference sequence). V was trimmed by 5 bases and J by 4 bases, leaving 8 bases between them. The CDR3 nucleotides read TGTGCCACCAGCGGGGGCAGCTATGGCTACACCTTC. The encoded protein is CATSGGSYGYTF.

This CDR3 is CASSQDSLAIGYEQYF. The CDR3 DNA reads TGCGCCAGCAGCCAAGATTCTCTAGCGATCGGTTACGAGCAGTACTTC. The gene calls are TRBV4-1 and TRBJ2-7, with TRBD2 as a possible D gene (6 bases). The CDR3 is 16 residues long. Germline-derived CDR1 and CDR2 are MGHRA and YSYEKL. V was clipped by 0 bases and J by 4 bases, with 16 bases between them.

The CDR3 DNA is TGCGCCAGCAGCTTGGGAAGACAGGTAGTCTACAATGAGCAGTTCTTC. Translation gives CASSLGRQVVYNEQFF. The chain carries TRBV5-1 and TRBJ2-1; perhaps TRBD1 as D (6 bases). Trimming stripped 0 bases from V and 3 bases from J, with 13 bases between. CDR1 and CDR2 (germline): SGHRS, YFSETQ. The CDR3 spans 16 residues. The full variable domain, completed using reference TRBV5-1 and TRBJ2-1, is KAGVTQTPRYLIKTRGQQVTLSCSPISGHRSVSWYQQTPGQGLQFLFEYFSETQRNKGNFPGRFSGRQFSNSRSEMNVSTLELGDSALYLCASSLGRQVVYNEQFFGPGTRLTVL.

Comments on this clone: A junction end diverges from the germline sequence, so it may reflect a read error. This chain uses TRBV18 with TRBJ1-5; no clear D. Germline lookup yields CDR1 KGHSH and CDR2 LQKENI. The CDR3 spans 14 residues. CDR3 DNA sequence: TGTGCCAGCTCACGGGCAGGCGCAATCGACGTACTGGATTTT. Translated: CASSRAGAIDVLDF.

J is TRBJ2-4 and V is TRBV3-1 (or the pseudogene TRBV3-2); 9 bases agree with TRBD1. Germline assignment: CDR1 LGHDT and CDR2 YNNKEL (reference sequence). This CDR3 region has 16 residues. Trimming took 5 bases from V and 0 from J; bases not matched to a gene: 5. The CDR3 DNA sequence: TGTGCCAGCAGCAGCACAGGGGGCGCAGCCAAAAACATTCAGTACTTC. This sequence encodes CASSSTGGAAKNIQYF.

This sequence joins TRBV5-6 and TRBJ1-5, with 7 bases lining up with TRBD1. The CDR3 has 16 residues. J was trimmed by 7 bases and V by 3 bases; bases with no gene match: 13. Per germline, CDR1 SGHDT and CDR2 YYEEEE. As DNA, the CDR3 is TGTGCCAGCAGCTCCCTTTTGGCAGGGGGTCAACAGCCCCAGCATTTT. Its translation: CASSSLLAGGQQPQHF.

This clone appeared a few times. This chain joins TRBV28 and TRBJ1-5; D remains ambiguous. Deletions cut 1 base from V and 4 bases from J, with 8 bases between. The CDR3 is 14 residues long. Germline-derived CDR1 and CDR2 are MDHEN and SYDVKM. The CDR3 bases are TGTGCCAGCAGTTTATACGATCTAAATCAGCCCCAGCATTTT. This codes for CASSLYDLNQPQHF.

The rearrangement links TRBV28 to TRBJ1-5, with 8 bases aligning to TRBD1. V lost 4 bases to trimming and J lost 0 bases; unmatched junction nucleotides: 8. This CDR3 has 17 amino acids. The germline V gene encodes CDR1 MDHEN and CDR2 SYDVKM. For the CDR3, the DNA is TGTGCCAGCAGTTCTCCATCAGGGGGCCGTAGCAATCAGCCCCAGCATTTT. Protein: CASSSPSGGRSNQPQHF. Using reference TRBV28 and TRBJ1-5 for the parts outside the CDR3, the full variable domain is DVKVTQSSRYLVKRTGEKVFLECVQDMDHENMFWYRQDPGLGLRLIYFSYDVKMKEKGDIPEGYSVSREKKERFSLILESASTNQTSMYLCASSSPSGGRSNQPQHFGDGTRLSIL.

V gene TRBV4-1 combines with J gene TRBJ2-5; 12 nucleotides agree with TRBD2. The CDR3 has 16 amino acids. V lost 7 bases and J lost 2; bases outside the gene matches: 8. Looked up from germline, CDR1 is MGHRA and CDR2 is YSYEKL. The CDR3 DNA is TGCGCCAGCACGCTGGGGACTAGCGGGTATCAAGAGACCCAGTACTTC. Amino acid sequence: CASTLGTSGYQETQYF.

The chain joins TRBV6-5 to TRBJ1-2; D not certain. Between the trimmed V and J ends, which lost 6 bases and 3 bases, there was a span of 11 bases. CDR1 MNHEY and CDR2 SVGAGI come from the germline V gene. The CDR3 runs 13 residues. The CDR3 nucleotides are TGTGCCAGCAGAATAAGTACGGACTATGGCTACACCTTC. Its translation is CASRISTDYGYTF.